Listed below are T cell receptor beta chains from one sample, sequenced in a study of control samples from healthy donors and cancer patients. This table comes from immunoSEQ multiplex PCR, and its TCRdb copy is limited to in-frame clones, with some not included. Of around 76,000 clones in the sample, 90% to 95% were seen once. Sequences were obtained from blood. These receptors were taken from a woman aged 40 to 49 in good health. Each CDR3 is given with its conserved first and last residue. The order of the fields is clone size, V gene, J gene, D gene, CDR3 DNA, CDR3 protein. D genes are given only for firm matches. Size is omitted from some rows. Given values are once, few, many or a class for expanded clones.

abundance: few; v_gene: TRBV4-2; j_gene: TRBJ2-1; d_gene: NA; CDR3nt: TGTGCCAGCAGCCAAGATGGGGGCGGATCCTACAATGAGCAGTTCTTC; CDR3aa: CASSQDGGGSYNEQFF
abundance: NA; v_gene: TRBV18; j_gene: TRBJ1-5; d_gene: TRBD1; CDR3nt: TGTGCCAGCTCACGAGGACAGGGCGATAGCAATCAGCCCCAGCATTTT; CDR3aa: CASSRGQGDSNQPQHF
abundance: NA; v_gene: TRBV6-6; j_gene: TRBJ1-6; d_gene: NA; CDR3nt: TGTGCCAGCAGAGACCTTGCTATTCCCCTCCACTTT; CDR3aa: CASRDLAIPLHF
abundance: NA; v_gene: TRBV5-1; j_gene: TRBJ1-2; d_gene: NA; CDR3nt: TGCGCCAGCACCTACCAGCCGGGGCCCGGGATCTATGGCTACACCTTC; CDR3aa: CASTYQPGPGIYGYTF
abundance: NA; v_gene: TRBV24-1; j_gene: TRBJ2-7; d_gene: TRBD2; CDR3nt: TGTGCCACCAGAAGCGGGGATTCCTACGAGCAGTACTTC; CDR3aa: CATRSGDSYEQYF
abundance: NA; v_gene: TRBV11-2; j_gene: TRBJ1-3; d_gene: NA; CDR3nt: TGTGCCAGCAGCCTGTATGACTCTGGAAACACCATATATTTT; CDR3aa: CASSLYDSGNTIYF
abundance: NA; v_gene: TRBV19; j_gene: TRBJ1-2; d_gene: TRBD1; CDR3nt: TGTGCCAGTAGGAGAGACAGGGGGCGCAATGGCTACACCTTC; CDR3aa: CASRRDRGRNGYTF
abundance: NA; v_gene: TRBV5-6; j_gene: TRBJ2-3; d_gene: TRBD2; CDR3nt: TGTGCCAGCAGCTTGGGACTAGCGGGGGGGACAGATACGCAGTATTTT; CDR3aa: CASSLGLAGGTDTQYF
abundance: NA; v_gene: TRBV10-3; j_gene: TRBJ1-1; d_gene: TRBD1; CDR3nt: TGTGCCATCAGTGTAGTAGACAGGGGCACTGAAGCTTTCTTT; CDR3aa: CAISVVDRGTEAFF
abundance: NA; v_gene: TRBV5-6; j_gene: TRBJ1-1; d_gene: TRBD1; CDR3nt: TGTGCCAGCAGCGACAGGGCTCACGACACTGAAGCTTTCTTT; CDR3aa: CASSDRAHDTEAFF
abundance: NA; v_gene: TRBV6-5; j_gene: TRBJ2-3; d_gene: TRBD1; CDR3nt: TGTGCCAGCAGTTACGGACAGGGGACAGATACGCAGTATTTT; CDR3aa: CASSYGQGTDTQYF
abundance: NA; v_gene: TRBV4-1; j_gene: TRBJ1-5; d_gene: NA; CDR3nt: TGCGCCAGCAGCCAAATGGGGAGGGGCAATCAGCCCCAGCATTTT; CDR3aa: CASSQMGRGNQPQHF
abundance: NA; v_gene: TRBV2; j_gene: TRBJ2-4; d_gene: TRBD1; CDR3nt: TGTGCCAGCAGTGAAAAGTTCTGGACAGGGAGCGAACTAGCCAAAAACATTCAGTACTTC; CDR3aa: CASSEKFWTGSELAKNIQYF
abundance: NA; v_gene: TRBV7-2; j_gene: TRBJ1-1; d_gene: NA; CDR3nt: TGTGCCAGCAGCTCAGGTGGGACTGAAGCTTTCTTT; CDR3aa: CASSSGGTEAFF
abundance: NA; v_gene: TRBV11-2; j_gene: TRBJ2-1; d_gene: NA; CDR3nt: TGTGCCAGCAGAACAGGCCTTGGAGACAATGAGCAGTTCTTC; CDR3aa: CASRTGLGDNEQFF
abundance: NA; v_gene: TRBV5-1; j_gene: TRBJ1-4; d_gene: TRBD1; CDR3nt: TGCGCCAGCAGCTCAGGACAGGGGACCGGGAATGAAAAACTGTTTTTT; CDR3aa: CASSSGQGTGNEKLFF
abundance: NA; v_gene: TRBV9; j_gene: TRBJ2-1; d_gene: NA; CDR3nt: TGTGCCAGCAGCGTAGGAAGTCGCAATGAGCAGTTCTTC; CDR3aa: CASSVGSRNEQFF
abundance: NA; v_gene: TRBV6-6; j_gene: TRBJ1-5; d_gene: TRBD1; CDR3nt: TGTGCCAGCAGTCGACAGGGTGGACAGCCCCAGCATTTT; CDR3aa: CASSRQGGQPQHF
abundance: NA; v_gene: TRBV19; j_gene: TRBJ1-1; d_gene: NA; CDR3nt: TGTGCCAGTAGTACATTTGGGGTTTCAGCTGAAGCTTTCTTT; CDR3aa: CASSTFGVSAEAFF
abundance: NA; v_gene: TRBV27; j_gene: TRBJ1-1; d_gene: NA; CDR3nt: TGTGCCAGCAGCCCACTGATGGAGGGGGTCAAAGCTTTCTTT; CDR3aa: CASSPLMEGVKAFF
abundance: NA; v_gene: TRBV18; j_gene: TRBJ2-7; d_gene: NA; CDR3nt: TGTGCCAGCTCACCGGGGGAGACCTACGAGCAGTACTTC; CDR3aa: CASSPGETYEQYF
abundance: NA; v_gene: TRBV28; j_gene: TRBJ1-1; d_gene: NA; CDR3nt: TGTGCCAGCACCTGGGCGAACACTGAAGCTTTCTTT; CDR3aa: CASTWANTEAFF
abundance: NA; v_gene: TRBV30; j_gene: TRBJ2-3; d_gene: NA; CDR3nt: TGTGCCTGGAGTAGTGGCGGAATCACAGATACGCAGTATTTT; CDR3aa: CAWSSGGITDTQYF
abundance: NA; v_gene: TRBV3-1/TRBV3-2; j_gene: TRBJ2-7; d_gene: NA; CDR3nt: TGTGCCAGCAGCCAAGAGGGGTCGGCGGGGCGTTCGGGTTCCTACGAGCAGTACTTC; CDR3aa: CASSQEGSAGRSGSYEQYF
abundance: NA; v_gene: TRBV10-3; j_gene: TRBJ1-2; d_gene: NA; CDR3nt: TGTGCCATCAGTGATTATGGGGCGGTAAACGGCTACACCTTC; CDR3aa: CAISDYGAVNGYTF
abundance: few; v_gene: TRBV13; j_gene: TRBJ2-3; d_gene: TRBD2; CDR3nt: TGTGCCAGCACCTCCTTTGCTAGCGGGGGGACAGATACGCAGTATTTT; CDR3aa: CASTSFASGGTDTQYF
abundance: NA; v_gene: TRBV6-2/TRBV6-3; j_gene: TRBJ2-3; d_gene: TRBD1; CDR3nt: TGTGCCAGCAGTTTCCGGGACAGGGGGCGAGGTACGCAGTATTTT; CDR3aa: CASSFRDRGRGTQYF
abundance: NA; v_gene: TRBV7-9; j_gene: TRBJ2-2; d_gene: TRBD2; CDR3nt: TGTGCCAGCAGCAGTCGGACTAGCGGGAATCGAACCGGGGAGCTGTTTTTT; CDR3aa: CASSSRTSGNRTGELFF
abundance: NA; v_gene: TRBV7-9; j_gene: TRBJ1-1; d_gene: TRBD1; CDR3nt: TGTGCCAGCAGCGGACAGGGTTCGGCCACTGAAGCTTTCTTT; CDR3aa: CASSGQGSATEAFF
abundance: NA; v_gene: TRBV5-1; j_gene: TRBJ2-1; d_gene: TRBD2; CDR3nt: TGCGCCAGCAGGGAAGCGGGAGTTGAGAATGAGCAGTTCTTC; CDR3aa: CASREAGVENEQFF
abundance: NA; v_gene: TRBV30; j_gene: TRBJ1-4; d_gene: TRBD1; CDR3nt: TGTGCCTGGAGCGAGGGGGCTGCCAGGGGTGAAAAACTGTTTTTT; CDR3aa: CAWSEGAARGEKLFF
abundance: once; v_gene: TRBV7-3; j_gene: TRBJ2-2; d_gene: TRBD1; CDR3nt: TGTGCCAGCAGCCAAAGACAGGGGGCGATAGCCGGGGAGCTGTTTTTT; CDR3aa: CASSQRQGAIAGELFF
abundance: NA; v_gene: TRBV6-2/TRBV6-3; j_gene: TRBJ2-3; d_gene: TRBD1; CDR3nt: TGTGCCAGCAGTTATCCGCCCCACACCACCGGGACAGGGTCAGATACGCAGTATTTT; CDR3aa: CASSYPPHTTGTGSDTQYF
abundance: NA; v_gene: TRBV13; j_gene: TRBJ2-3; d_gene: TRBD1; CDR3nt: TGTGCCAGCAGGGATGGGACAGTTGAGATAGATACGCAGTATTTT; CDR3aa: CASRDGTVEIDTQYF
abundance: NA; v_gene: TRBV6-5; j_gene: TRBJ2-5; d_gene: NA; CDR3nt: TGTGCCAGCAGCCTTAGCGGCCAAGAGACCCAGTACTTC; CDR3aa: CASSLSGQETQYF
abundance: NA; v_gene: TRBV12-3/TRBV12-4; j_gene: TRBJ2-1; d_gene: NA; CDR3nt: TGTGCCAGCAGTTTTAACACGTACAATGAGCAGTTCTTC; CDR3aa: CASSFNTYNEQFF
abundance: NA; v_gene: TRBV27; j_gene: TRBJ1-1; d_gene: NA; CDR3nt: TGTGCCAGCAGTTTGGTGCTTCTTTCTGAAGCTTTCTTT; CDR3aa: CASSLVLLSEAFF
abundance: few; v_gene: TRBV10-3; j_gene: TRBJ2-1; d_gene: TRBD2; CDR3nt: TGTGCCATCAGTGGGATAGCGGGGGGCGGTGAGCAGTTCTTC; CDR3aa: CAISGIAGGGEQFF
abundance: NA; v_gene: TRBV4-3; j_gene: TRBJ1-2; d_gene: NA; CDR3nt: TGCGCCAGCAGCCGCGGGCTCAGAGGGTACAACTATGGCTACACCTTC; CDR3aa: CASSRGLRGYNYGYTF
abundance: once; v_gene: TRBV27; j_gene: TRBJ1-2; d_gene: TRBD1; CDR3nt: TGTGCCAGTTGGGACAGGACTAACTATGGCTACACCTTC; CDR3aa: CASWDRTNYGYTF
abundance: NA; v_gene: TRBV7-2; j_gene: TRBJ2-4; d_gene: TRBD2; CDR3nt: TGTGCCAGCAGCTCGCGACTAGCGGGAGGCGACATTCAGTACTTC; CDR3aa: CASSSRLAGGDIQYF
abundance: NA; v_gene: TRBV5-3; j_gene: TRBJ2-6; d_gene: TRBD1; CDR3nt: TGTGCCAGAAGCAGACAGGGAAGTACTGGGGCCAACGTCCTGACTTTC; CDR3aa: CARSRQGSTGANVLTF
abundance: NA; v_gene: TRBV5-8; j_gene: TRBJ2-2; d_gene: NA; CDR3nt: TGTGCCAGCAGCTTGGGGACGAACACCGGGGAGCTGTTTTTT; CDR3aa: CASSLGTNTGELFF
abundance: NA; v_gene: TRBV1; j_gene: TRBJ2-7; d_gene: NA; CDR3nt: TGCACCAGCAGCCAAGAGCCGCTAGCGGGGGACGAGCAGTACTTC; CDR3aa: CTSSQEPLAGDEQYF
abundance: NA; v_gene: TRBV11-2; j_gene: TRBJ1-6; d_gene: TRBD1; CDR3nt: TGTGCCAGCAGAGGGACAGGGCAATCACCCCTCCACTTT; CDR3aa: CASRGTGQSPLHF
abundance: once; v_gene: TRBV2; j_gene: TRBJ2-7; d_gene: TRBD1; CDR3nt: TGTGCCAGCAGGGAGACAGGGGTTCCCTACGAGCAGTACTTC; CDR3aa: CASRETGVPYEQYF
abundance: NA; v_gene: TRBV5-1; j_gene: TRBJ2-3; d_gene: NA; CDR3nt: TGCGCCAGCAGCTTAGGACAAACCACAGATACGCAGTATTTT; CDR3aa: CASSLGQTTDTQYF
abundance: NA; v_gene: TRBV7-6; j_gene: TRBJ1-2; d_gene: NA; CDR3nt: TGTGCCAGCAGCGGAACTCCCGATGACTATGGCTACACCTTC; CDR3aa: CASSGTPDDYGYTF
abundance: NA; v_gene: TRBV19; j_gene: TRBJ2-1; d_gene: NA; CDR3nt: TGTGCCAGTAGGGTTAGGGGACTGCCGAGCTCCTACAATGAGCAGTTCTTC; CDR3aa: CASRVRGLPSSYNEQFF
abundance: NA; v_gene: TRBV27; j_gene: TRBJ2-1; d_gene: NA; CDR3nt: TGTGCCAGCAGTTTATCGCTGGGAGGCGAGCAGTTCTTC; CDR3aa: CASSLSLGGEQFF